The 5 T cell receptor beta chains given below trace back to one sample, sequenced in a study of T cells expressing NK-cell markers. TCRdb reanalyzed the 5' RACE reads, giving one entry per CDR3 protein sequence and no DNA. This specimen shows hundreds of thousands of distinct CDR3 sequences; the ten leading clones hold 6% to 8%. The sample consisted of blood T cells: a sorted CD56 or NKG2C T cell subset, CD4+ or CD8+ T cells, or bulk PBMC T cells (not recorded which). These receptor sequences come from a woman aged 18 to 69 in good health.

The chain recombines TRBV6-6 with TRBJ2-7; the D call from TCRdb, TRBD1, cannot be confirmed without DNA. CDR1 MNHNY and CDR2 SVGAGI come from the germline V gene (reference sequence). CDR3 size: 13 residues. CDR3 sequence: CASQGSRSNEQYF.

The chain is built from TRBV29-1 and TRBJ2-2; with no DNA, the TCRdb D assignment of TRBD2 cannot be verified. Per the germline V gene, CDR1 is SQVTM and CDR2 is ANQGSEA. The CDR3 spans 12 residues. This chain's CDR3 is CSAPSWTGELFF.

The chain has TRBV20-1 and TRBJ2-5; the D call of TRBD1 rests on TCRdb alone, since no DNA is present to check it. Germline V gene sequence: CDR1 DFQATT, CDR2 SNEGSKA (reference sequence). The CDR3 is 14 residues long. The CDR3 protein is CSADRQGLLETQYF.

This sequence joins TRBV19 and TRBJ1-5; TCRdb calls TRBD1, which cannot be checked without DNA. CDR1 is LNHDA, CDR2 SQIVND, per germline (reference sequence). This CDR3 region has 14 residues. The CDR3 protein is CASSTTGISQPQHF.

V is TRBV7-9 and J is TRBJ2-1; TCRdb picks TRBD2, but there is no DNA to check that call. Germline loops: CDR1 SEHNR, CDR2 FQNEAQ (reference sequence). The CDR3 runs 13 residues. The CDR3 loop is CASSLRTSFEQFF. Complete variable domain (other parts from reference TRBV7-9 and TRBJ2-1): DTGVSQNPRHKITKRGQNVTFRCDPISEHNRLYWYRQTLGQGPEFLTYFQNEAQLEKSRLLSDRFSAERPKGSFSTLEIQRTEQGDSAMYLCASSLRTSFEQFFGPGTRLTVL.